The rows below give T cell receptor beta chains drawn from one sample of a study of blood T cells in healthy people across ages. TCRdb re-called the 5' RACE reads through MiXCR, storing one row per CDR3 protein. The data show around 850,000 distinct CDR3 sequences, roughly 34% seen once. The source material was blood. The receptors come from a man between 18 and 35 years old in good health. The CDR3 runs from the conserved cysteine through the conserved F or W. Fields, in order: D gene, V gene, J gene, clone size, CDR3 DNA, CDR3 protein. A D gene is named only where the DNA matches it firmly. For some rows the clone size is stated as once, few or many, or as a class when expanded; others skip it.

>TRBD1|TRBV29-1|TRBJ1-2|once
TGCGGCGTCCCATTGGGTACAGGGGAAACCTATGGCTACACCTTC
CGVPLGTGETYGYTF
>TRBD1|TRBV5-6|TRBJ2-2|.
TGTGCCAGCAGCTTGGGCAGGGGGCTAGCCGGGGAGCTGTTTTTT
CASSLGRGLAGELFF
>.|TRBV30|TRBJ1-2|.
TGTGCCTGGAGTGTACGAGTTGGTGGGGGCCCAAACTATGGCTACACCTTC
CAWSVRVGGGPNYGYTF
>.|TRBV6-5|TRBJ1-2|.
TGTGCCAGCAGGCAGGGGTCGGATAACTATGGCTACACCTTC
CASRQGSDNYGYTF
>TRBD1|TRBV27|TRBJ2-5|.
TGTGCCAACAAGTCTGAACAGGGGGCGAGGTATGAGCAGTACTTC
CANKSEQGARYEQYF
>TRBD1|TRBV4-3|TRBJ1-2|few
TGCGCCAGCAGCCAAGACCGGGACAGGGGGTACTACACCTTC
CASSQDRDRGYYTF
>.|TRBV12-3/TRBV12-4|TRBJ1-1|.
TGTACCAGCAGTTGGGCCCCCGGCGGGTCTTTCTTT
CTSSWAPGGSFF
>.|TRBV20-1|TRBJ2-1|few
TGCAGTGCAAGGGTAGGGGGTGTACTACCCTACAATGAGCAGTTCTTC
CSARVGGVLPYNEQFF
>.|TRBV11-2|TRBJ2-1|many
TGTGCCAGCAGCCAAGAGGTGGGAGAGGTTGAGCAGTTCTTC
CASSQEVGEVEQFF
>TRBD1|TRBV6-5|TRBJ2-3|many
TGTGCCAGCAGTTACGGACAGGGAGGAGATACGCAGTATTTT
CASSYGQGGDTQYF
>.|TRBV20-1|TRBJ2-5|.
TGCAGTGCTAGAGATCACGGCACCCTGCAAGAGACCCAGTACTTC
CSARDHGTLQETQYF
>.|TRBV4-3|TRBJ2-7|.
TGCGCCAGCAGCCAGACGAACAGCCCGAACTACGAGCAGTACTTC
CASSQTNSPNYEQYF
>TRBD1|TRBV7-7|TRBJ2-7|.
TGTGCCAGCAGCCCGGACAGGGCAGCCTACGAGCAGTACTTC
CASSPDRAAYEQYF
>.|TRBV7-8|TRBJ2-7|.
TGTGCCAGCAGCTTAGGACGGAACTTGGGGCCCTTACTCTCCTACGAGCAGTACTTC
CASSLGRNLGPLLSYEQYF
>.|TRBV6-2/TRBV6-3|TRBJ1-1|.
TGTGCCAGCAGCACGAGGGTAGGATGGACTGAAGCTTTCTTT
CASSTRVGWTEAFF
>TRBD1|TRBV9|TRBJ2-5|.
TGTGCCAGCAGCGTAGTTGAACAGGGGGGAGAGACCCAGTACTTC
CASSVVEQGGETQYF
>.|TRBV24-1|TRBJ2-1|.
TGTGCCACCAGTGATTCTCCGGCCTACAATGAGCAGTTCTTC
CATSDSPAYNEQFF
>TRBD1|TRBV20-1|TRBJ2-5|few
TGCAGTGCCCCGAAGGGACAGGGGGCAGGAGAGACCCAGTACTTC
CSAPKGQGAGETQYF
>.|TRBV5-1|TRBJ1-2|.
TGCGCCAGCAGCTTGGCGCCAGCTTACAGCGTTGGCTACACCTTC
CASSLAPAYSVGYTF
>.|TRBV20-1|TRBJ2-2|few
TGCAGTGCGGAGGATTTGAGCGGCGCCCATCTCACCGGGGAGCTGTTTTTT
CSAEDLSGAHLTGELFF
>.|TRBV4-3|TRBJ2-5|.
TGCGCCAGCAGCCAAGAACGCGGCTTAGTGGATGAGCAGTACTTC
CASSQERGLVDEQYF
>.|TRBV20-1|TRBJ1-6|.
TGCAGTGCGTCGACTTCACCCCTCCACTTT
CSASTSPLHF
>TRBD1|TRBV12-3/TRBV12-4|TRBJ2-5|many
TGTGCCAGCAGTTTAGGGGGGAGGACAGGGAAGTACCAAGAGACCCAGTACTTC
CASSLGGRTGKYQETQYF
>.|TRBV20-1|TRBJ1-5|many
TGCAGTGCAAGGGAGGGTGCTGTGCGCCAGCCCCAGCATTTT
CSAREGAVRQPQHF
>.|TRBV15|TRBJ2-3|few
TGTGCCACCAGCAGAGGGGCAGAGCCGTTAGCAGATACGCAGTATTTT
CATSRGAEPLADTQYF
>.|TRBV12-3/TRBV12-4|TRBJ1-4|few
TGTGCCAGCACTCCCCCGGGCACTAATGAAAAACTGTTTTTT
CASTPPGTNEKLFF
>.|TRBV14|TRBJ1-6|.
TGTGCCAGCAGCCTACTAGGGGACACAGTTTCACCCCTCCACTTT
CASSLLGDTVSPLHF
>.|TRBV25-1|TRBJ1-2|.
TGTGCCAGCAAAGCCCAGGGCGGGGGATATAGCTACACCTTC
CASKAQGGGYSYTF
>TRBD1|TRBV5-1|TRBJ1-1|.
TGCGCCAGCAGCTGGGGACAGGGGGAGAACACTGAAGCTTTCTTT
CASSWGQGENTEAFF
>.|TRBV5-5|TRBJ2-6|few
TGTGCCAGCAGCTTGTCCGGATCAGTATCCTCTGGGGCCAACGTCCTGACTTTC
CASSLSGSVSSGANVLTF
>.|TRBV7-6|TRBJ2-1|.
TGTGCCAGCAGCCCATTCCCAAATGAGCAGTTCTTC
CASSPFPNEQFF
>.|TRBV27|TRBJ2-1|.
TGTGCCAGCAGTGTAGAAAGTACGTACAATGAGCAGTTCTTC
CASSVESTYNEQFF
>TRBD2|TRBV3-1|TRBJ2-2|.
TGTGCCAGCAGCCTACTAGCGGGGGAGAACACCGGGGAGCTGTTTTTT
CASSLLAGENTGELFF
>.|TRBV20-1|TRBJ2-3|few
TGCAGTGCTAGAGATTGGGGGCCATGGACAGATACGCAGTATTTT
CSARDWGPWTDTQYF
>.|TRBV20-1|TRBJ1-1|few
TGCAGTGCGCAGAGGCCAGTTACTATGAACACTGAAGCTTTCTTT
CSAQRPVTMNTEAFF
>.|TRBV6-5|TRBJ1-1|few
TGTGCCAGCAGTTACTGGTCCCCGGGGAGCGGGGTGAACACTGAAGCTTTCTTT
CASSYWSPGSGVNTEAFF
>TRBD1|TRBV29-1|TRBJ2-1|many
TGCAGCGTTGGCTATGTGGGACAGCTATCTGTTGAGCAGTTCTTC
CSVGYVGQLSVEQFF
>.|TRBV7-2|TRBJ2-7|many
TGTGCCAGCAGCTTAGACCGGGCTATGGAGCGGCAGTACTTC
CASSLDRAMERQYF
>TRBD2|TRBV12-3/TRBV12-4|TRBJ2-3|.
TGTGCCAGCAGCACCGCACACCCGCTAGCGGGGGGCACAGATACGCAGTATTTT
CASSTAHPLAGGTDTQYF
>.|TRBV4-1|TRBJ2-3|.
TGCGCCAGCAGCCCCCAAGGGACCAGACAAACAGATACGCAGTATTTT
CASSPQGTRQTDTQYF
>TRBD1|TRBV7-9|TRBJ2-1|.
TGTGCCAGCAGCTTAGAAGGGACAGGGGCTAGTGAGCAGTTCTTC
CASSLEGTGASEQFF
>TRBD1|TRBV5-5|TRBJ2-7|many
TGTGCCAGCAGCTTGGGACAGGGGGCCGTTGAGCAGTACTTC
CASSLGQGAVEQYF
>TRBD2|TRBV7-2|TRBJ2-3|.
TGTGCCAGCAGCTCCCGGGTAGCGGGGGGGCCAACAGATACGCAGTATTTT
CASSSRVAGGPTDTQYF
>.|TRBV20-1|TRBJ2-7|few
TGCAGTGCTGGGTCTTCCTACTACGAGCAGTACTTC
CSAGSSYYEQYF
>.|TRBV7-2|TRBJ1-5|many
TGTGCCAGCAGCCTCCAGGGGACTCAGCCCCAGCATTTT
CASSLQGTQPQHF
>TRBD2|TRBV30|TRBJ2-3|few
TGTGCCTTCGAAGCGGGGGAGAAGGCCACAGATACGCAGTATTTT
CAFEAGEKATDTQYF
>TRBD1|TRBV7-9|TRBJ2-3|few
TGTGCCAGCAGCTTTGGACAGGGGGAGGGAAATACGCAGTATTTT
CASSFGQGEGNTQYF
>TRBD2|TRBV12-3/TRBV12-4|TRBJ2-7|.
TGTGCCAGCGGGGGCGGGGGGTCGGTTTACGAGCAGTACTTC
CASGGGGSVYEQYF
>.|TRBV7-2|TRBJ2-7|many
TGTGCCAGCAGCTTAGTGGGGAGTGCCTACGAGCAGTACTTC
CASSLVGSAYEQYF
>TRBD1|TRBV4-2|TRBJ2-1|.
TGTGCCAGCAGCCGCGGAGCAGGACAGGGGGTAGATGAGCAGTTCTTC
CASSRGAGQGVDEQFF
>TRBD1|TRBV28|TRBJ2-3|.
TGTGCCAGCAGATTGCTCCCGGGACAGGGGTCATCAGATACGCAGTATTTT
CASRLLPGQGSSDTQYF
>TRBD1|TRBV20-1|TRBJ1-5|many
TGCAGTGCTAGCCGGGACAGGGGGATTCAGCCCCAGCATTTT
CSASRDRGIQPQHF
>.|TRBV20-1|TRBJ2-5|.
TGCAGCCCTATAGAGGACTTAATTCAAGAGACCCAGTACTTC
CSPIEDLIQETQYF
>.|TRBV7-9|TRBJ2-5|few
TGTGCCAGCAGCCCACTCATTGAGCTTGAGGCCCAAGAGACCCAGTACTTC
CASSPLIELEAQETQYF
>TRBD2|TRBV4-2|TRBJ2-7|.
TGTGCCAGCAGCCAAATTAGCGGGAATGACTACGAGCAGTACTTC
CASSQISGNDYEQYF
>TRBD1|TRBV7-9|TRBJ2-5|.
TGTGCCAGCAGCTTACGCTCCGGGACAGGGGGAGGAGAGACCCAGTACTTC
CASSLRSGTGGGETQYF
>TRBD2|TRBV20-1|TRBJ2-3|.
TGCAGTGCTTTAGCGGGGGGGCTCAGAGATACGCAGTATTTT
CSALAGGLRDTQYF
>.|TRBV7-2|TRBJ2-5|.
TGTGCCAGCAGCGTATCTCCTTTTACAGTTGAGCAGTACTTC
CASSVSPFTVEQYF